This TCR beta chain was sequenced in a study of cytomegalovirus exposure and HLA in healthy donors. Study results and limitations: Clusters of TCRs from the first cohort tended to co-occur in the 120 or so validation repertoires (as a later analysis found). A classifier reportedly called cytomegalovirus status with high sensitivity and specificity.

Regarding this clone: Its antigen is as yet unknown.

There are 16 residues in the CDR3. From germline, CDR1 is SGHVS and CDR2 FNYEAQ. Unmatched junction bases numbered 11, after V lost 5 bases and J lost 2 bases. The study drew the donors from its approximately 120-subject validation cohort, separate from the roughly 700-subject first cohort. Clones were read by immunoSEQ multiplex PCR, and TCRdb kept only the in-frame ones, dropping some. The sample yields 89,000 or so clones, approximately 93% seen once. The specimen sequenced was PBMCs. The chain has TRBV7-6 and TRBJ1-2; 7 nucleotides match TRBD1. The receptor comes from a woman aged 25-40 years in good health and CMV-seropositive. The CDR3 DNA reads as TGTGCCAGCAGCCCCCTTTCGACAGGGAAAAACTATGGCTACACCTTC. This sequence encodes CASSPLSTGKNYGYTF.